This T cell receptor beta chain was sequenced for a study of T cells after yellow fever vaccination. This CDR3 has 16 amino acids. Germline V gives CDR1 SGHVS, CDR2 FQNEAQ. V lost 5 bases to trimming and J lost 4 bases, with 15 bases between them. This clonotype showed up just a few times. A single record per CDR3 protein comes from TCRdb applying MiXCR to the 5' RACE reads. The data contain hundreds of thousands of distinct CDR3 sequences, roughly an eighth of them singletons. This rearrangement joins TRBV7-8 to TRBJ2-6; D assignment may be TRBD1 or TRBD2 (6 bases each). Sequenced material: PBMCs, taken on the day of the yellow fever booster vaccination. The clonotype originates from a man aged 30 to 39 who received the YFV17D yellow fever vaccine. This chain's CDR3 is CASSLTRGGGANVLTF. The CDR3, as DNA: TGTGCCAGCAGCCTAACCAGGGGAGGAGGGGCCAACGTCCTGACTTTC.